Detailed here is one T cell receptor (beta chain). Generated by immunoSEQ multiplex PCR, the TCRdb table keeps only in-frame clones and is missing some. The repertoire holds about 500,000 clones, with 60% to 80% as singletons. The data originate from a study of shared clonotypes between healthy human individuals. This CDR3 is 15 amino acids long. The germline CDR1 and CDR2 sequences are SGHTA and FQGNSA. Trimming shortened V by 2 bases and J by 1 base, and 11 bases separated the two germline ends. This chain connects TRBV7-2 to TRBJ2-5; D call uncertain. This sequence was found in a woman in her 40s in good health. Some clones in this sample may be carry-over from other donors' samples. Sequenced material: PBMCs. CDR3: CASSLIWQTQETQYF. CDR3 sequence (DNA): TGTGCCAGCAGCTTAATTTGGCAGACCCAAGAGACCCAGTACTTC.